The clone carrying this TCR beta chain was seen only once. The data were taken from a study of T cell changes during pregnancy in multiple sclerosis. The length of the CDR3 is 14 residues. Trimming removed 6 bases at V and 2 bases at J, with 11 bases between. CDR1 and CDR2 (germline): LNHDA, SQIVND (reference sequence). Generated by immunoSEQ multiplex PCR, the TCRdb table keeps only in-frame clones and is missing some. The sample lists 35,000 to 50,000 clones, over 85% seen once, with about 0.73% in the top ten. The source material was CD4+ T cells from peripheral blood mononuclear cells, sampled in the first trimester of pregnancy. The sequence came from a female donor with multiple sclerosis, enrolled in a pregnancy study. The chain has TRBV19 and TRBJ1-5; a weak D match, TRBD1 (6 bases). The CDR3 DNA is TGTGCCAGTAGCACCAACAGGGGCAATCAGCCCCAGCATTTT. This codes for CASSTNRGNQPQHF.